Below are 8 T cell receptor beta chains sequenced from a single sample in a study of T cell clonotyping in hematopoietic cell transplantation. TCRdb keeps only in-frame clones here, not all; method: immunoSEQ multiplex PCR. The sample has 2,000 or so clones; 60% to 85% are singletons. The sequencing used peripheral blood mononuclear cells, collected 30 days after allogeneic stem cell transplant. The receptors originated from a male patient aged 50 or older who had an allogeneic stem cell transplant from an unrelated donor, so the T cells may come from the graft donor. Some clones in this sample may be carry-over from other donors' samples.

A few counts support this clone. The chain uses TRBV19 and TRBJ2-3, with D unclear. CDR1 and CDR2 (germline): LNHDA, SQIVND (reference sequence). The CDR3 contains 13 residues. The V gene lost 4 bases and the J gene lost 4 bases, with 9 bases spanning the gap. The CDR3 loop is CASSTLMSDTQYF. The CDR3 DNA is TGTGCCAGTAGTACCCTTATGTCAGATACGCAGTATTTT. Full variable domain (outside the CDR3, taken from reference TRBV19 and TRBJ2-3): DGGITQSPKYLFRKEGQNVTLSCEQNLNHDAMYWYRQDPGQGLRLIYYSQIVNDFQKGDIAEGYSVSREKKESFPLTVTSAQKNPTAFYLCASSTLMSDTQYFGPGTRLTVL.

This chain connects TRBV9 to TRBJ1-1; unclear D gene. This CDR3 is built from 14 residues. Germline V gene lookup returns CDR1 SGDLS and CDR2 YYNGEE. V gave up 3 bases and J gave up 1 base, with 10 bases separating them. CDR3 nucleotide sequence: TGTGCCAGCAGCGCGGGCAGTTCGAACACTGAAGCTTTCTTT. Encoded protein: CASSAGSSNTEAFF.

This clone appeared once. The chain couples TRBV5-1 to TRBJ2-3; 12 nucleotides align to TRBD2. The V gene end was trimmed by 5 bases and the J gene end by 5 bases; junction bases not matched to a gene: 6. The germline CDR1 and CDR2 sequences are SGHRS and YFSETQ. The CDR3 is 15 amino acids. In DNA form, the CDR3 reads TGCGCCAGCAGTCAGGGACTAGCGGGCCGAGATACGCAGTATTTT. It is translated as CASSQGLAGRDTQYF. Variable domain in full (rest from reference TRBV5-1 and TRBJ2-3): KAGVTQTPRYLIKTRGQQVTLSCSPISGHRSVSWYQQTPGQGLQFLFEYFSETQRNKGNFPGRFSGRQFSNSRSEMNVSTLELGDSALYLCASSQGLAGRDTQYFGPGTRLTVL.

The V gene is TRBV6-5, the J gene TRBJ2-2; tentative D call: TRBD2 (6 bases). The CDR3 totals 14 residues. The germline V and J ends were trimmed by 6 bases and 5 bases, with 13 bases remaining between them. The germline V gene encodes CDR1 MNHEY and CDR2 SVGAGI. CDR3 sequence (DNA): TGTGCCAGCAGGGATAATGGGGGGACCGGGGAGCTGTTTTTT. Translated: CASRDNGGTGELFF.

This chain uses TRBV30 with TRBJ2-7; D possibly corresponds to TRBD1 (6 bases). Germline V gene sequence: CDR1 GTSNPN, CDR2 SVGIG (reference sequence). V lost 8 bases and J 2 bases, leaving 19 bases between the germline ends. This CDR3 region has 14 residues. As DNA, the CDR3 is TGTGCCATGTTAAAGGCAGGGGACCCCTACGAGCAGTACTTC. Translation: CAMLKAGDPYEQYF.

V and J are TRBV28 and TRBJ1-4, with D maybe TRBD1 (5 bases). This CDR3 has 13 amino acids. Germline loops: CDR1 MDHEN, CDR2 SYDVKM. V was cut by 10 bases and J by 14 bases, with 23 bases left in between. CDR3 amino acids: CATQYGAEGSLFF. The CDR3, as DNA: TGTGCCACACAATACGGGGCCGAGGGTTCGCTGTTTTTT.

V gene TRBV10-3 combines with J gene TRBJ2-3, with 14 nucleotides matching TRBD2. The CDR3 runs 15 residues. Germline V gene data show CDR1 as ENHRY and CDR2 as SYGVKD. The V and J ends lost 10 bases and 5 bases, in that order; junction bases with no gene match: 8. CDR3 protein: CATKTSGGAKDTQYF. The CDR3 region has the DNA TGTGCCACCAAGACTAGCGGGGGGGCGAAAGATACGCAGTATTTT.

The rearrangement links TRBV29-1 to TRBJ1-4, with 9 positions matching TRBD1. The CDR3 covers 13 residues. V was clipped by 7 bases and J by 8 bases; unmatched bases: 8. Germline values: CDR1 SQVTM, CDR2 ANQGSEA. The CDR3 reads CSAKGTGREKLFF. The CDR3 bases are TGCAGCGCCAAAGGGACAGGGCGGGAAAAACTGTTTTTT. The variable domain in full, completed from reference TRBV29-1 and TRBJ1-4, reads SAVISQKPSRDICQRGTSLTIQCQVDSQVTMMFWYRQQPGQSLTLIATANQGSEATYESGFVIDKFPISRPNLTFSTLTVSNMSPEDSSIYLCSAKGTGREKLFFGSGTQLSVL.